This T cell receptor (beta chain) derives from a study of blood T cells in healthy people across ages. It was with a sample-barcoded 5' primer and a J-beta primer mix that a second PCR of roughly 7 to 12 cycles was run. TCRdb re-called the 5' RACE reads through MiXCR, storing one row per CDR3 protein. The data hold 750,000 to 1,000,000 distinct CDR3 sequences, with just under 30% observed a single time. Germline values: CDR1 DFQATT, CDR2 SNEGSKA (reference sequence). Trimming removed 0 bases from V and 9 bases from J; junction bases left unmatched: 11. The CDR3 has 15 residues. This same sample was also taken into another study, of T cells of mothers and their children.

Sequenced input: blood. The V and J genes are TRBV20-1 and TRBJ2-5, with TRBD1 matching 9 bases. The TCR was taken from a woman aged 40 to 50 in good health. Written as DNA, the CDR3 is TGCAGTGCTAGAGAGGCCGGGACAGGGCGGATGGCCCAGTACTTC. Amino acids: CSAREAGTGRMAQYF.